This entry concerns a single TCR beta chain. No antigen is known for it. The ends were cut back, 3 bases at V and 6 bases at J, with 12 bases in the middle. The CDR3 has 14 residues. A universal primer site and UMIs were added as TCR cDNA was made by 5'RACE template switching. TCRdb itself ran the 5' RACE reads through MiXCR, one entry per CDR3 protein. The data contain fewer than 500,000 distinct CDR3 sequences, under 20% of them seen just once; the ten biggest clones take up 18%. The source of the sample is a study of T cells after yellow fever vaccination. Study-level background: In the case of low-cell-number fractions, SMART-Seq v4 Ultra Low Input was used for preparation. Study-level results: Most primary-vaccination clones reappeared after the booster (approximately 97% CD4, approximately 88% CD8). The secondary T-cell response peaked on day 5, not day 15, but was weaker.

This receptor was identified in a man aged 18 to 30 who received the YFV17D yellow fever vaccine. This chain joins TRBV12-3 or TRBV12-4 and TRBJ2-1, with D unresolved. The sample consisted of PBMCs, taken before the yellow fever booster vaccination. The CDR3 here is CASSFTGGVNEQFF. The CDR3 DNA sequence: TGTGCCAGCAGTTTCACGGGTGGGGTCAATGAGCAGTTCTTC.